This paragraph covers one T cell receptor beta chain sequence. CDR1 and CDR2 from the germline V gene are KGHSH and LQKENI. The CDR3 is 14 residues long. Trimming shortened V by 3 bases and J by 9 bases, and 17 bases separated the two germline ends. The data stem from a study of blood T cell repertoires in COVID-19. The overall study: Acute and convalescent COVID-19 specimens originated in the United States, Italy and Spain. PBMCs, B-cell-depleted T cells, or T cells were the source of the cDNA or gDNA that made up the material.

Original processing notes: Estimated nucleated cell counts came from reference gene primer amplification. The table came from immunoSEQ multiplex PCR; TCRdb's copy has only in-frame clones and leaves some out. V, J and clone size reflect that table, while D and trimming were determined from the DNA. The profile shows some 200,000 clones, around 82% of them singletons. The receptor was derived from a woman aged 60 to 75 with acute or convalescent COVID-19. The sample taken for sequencing was peripheral blood. The rearrangement links TRBV18 to TRBJ1-2, with D possibly matching TRBD1 (6 bases). CDR3 loop: CASSPQGYRDRYTF. The CDR3 nucleotides read TGTGCCAGCTCACCTCAGGGGTACAGGGATCGCTACACCTTC.